A single sample gave rise to the 10 T cell receptor beta chains below, sequenced in a study of T cell responses to AZD1222 COVID-19 vaccine. Clones were read by immunoSEQ multiplex PCR, and TCRdb kept only the in-frame ones, dropping some. The top ten clones hold 13% to 15% of a sample with tens of thousands of clones, roughly 88% of them seen once. The material sequenced was peripheral blood, taken 28 days after the second AZD1222 dose. The source is an adult who received the AZD1222 COVID-19 vaccine.

This chain connects TRBV12-3 or TRBV12-4 to TRBJ1-1; D unclear. Between the trimmed V and J ends, which lost 5 bases and 9 bases, there was a span of 13 bases. The CDR3 is 12 residues long. The CDR3 sequence: CASSPTEPKAFF. As DNA, the CDR3 is TGTGCCAGCAGTCCGACGGAACCAAAAGCTTTCTTT.

The chain recombines TRBV7-9 with TRBJ2-7, with D possibly being TRBD1 or TRBD2 (6 bases each). Trimming took 4 bases from V and 6 from J, leaving 13 bases between them. Germline CDR1 and CDR2: SEHNR and FQNEAQ (reference sequence). The CDR3 consists of 13 residues. The CDR3 reads CASSYSGEAEQYF. Here the CDR3 DNA reads TGTGCCAGCAGCTACTCAGGGGAGGCCGAGCAGTACTTC.

The V and J genes are TRBV24-1 and TRBJ1-5; 10 bases align to TRBD1. Germline values: CDR1 KGHDR, CDR2 SFDVKD. The CDR3 spans 16 residues. Trimming took 4 bases from V and 2 from J; bases not matched to a gene: 4. As DNA, the CDR3 is TGTGCCACCAGTGACCCCGGGACAGGGGGCAATCAGCCCCAGCATTTT. This sequence encodes CATSDPGTGGNQPQHF.

The genes are TRBV6-1 and TRBJ1-1, with D unclear. Deletions cut 2 bases from V and 4 bases from J, with 11 bases between. This CDR3 is built from 14 residues. Germline assignment: CDR1 MNHNS and CDR2 SASEGT. Here the CDR3 DNA reads TGTGCCAGCAGTGAACCCGGGTTGGGCACTGAAGCTTTCTTT. Its translation: CASSEPGLGTEAFF.

CDR3 residues: CARSYKGYYEQYF. CDR3 nucleotides: TGTGCCAGAAGCTACAAAGGGTACTACGAGCAGTACTTC. The chain recombines TRBV7-5 with TRBJ2-7. TRBV7-5 is a recognized pseudogene. This CDR3 spans 13 amino acids.

The gene calls are TRBV6-2 or TRBV6-3 and TRBJ1-1; D ambiguous. Trimming took off 2 bases at V and 2 bases at J, with 6 bases between the two ends. Germline V lookup: CDR1 MNHEY, CDR2 SVGEGT. The CDR3 is made up of 13 amino acids. This chain's CDR3 is CASSYRRNTEAFF. CDR3 bases: TGTGCCAGCAGTTACAGGAGAAACACTGAAGCTTTCTTT.

This chain uses TRBV2 with TRBJ1-2, with D uncertain. The CDR3 runs 12 residues. Germline CDR1 is SNHLY and CDR2 is FYNNEI. V shed 8 bases and J shed 0 bases, with 7 bases lying between them. CDR3 sequence: CASWRPNYGYTF. The CDR3, as DNA: TGTGCCAGCTGGCGCCCTAACTATGGCTACACCTTC.

The chain uses TRBV2 and TRBJ1-3, with D perhaps TRBD1 (6 bases). CDR1 is SNHLY and CDR2 is FYNNEI in the germline V gene. Trimming took 5 bases from V and 2 from J, leaving 16 bases between them. The CDR3 has 16 amino acids. The CDR3 DNA follows: TGTGCCAGCAGTCTACGGACAGTTATAACTGGAAACACCATATATTTT. The encoded protein is CASSLRTVITGNTIYF.

The chain recombines TRBV19 with TRBJ2-5; 8 bases agree with TRBD2. CDR3 length equals 15 residues. The junction had 8 bases not matched to a gene; V was cut back by 5 bases and J by 3 bases. Germline lookup yields CDR1 LNHDA and CDR2 SQIVND (reference sequence). The CDR3 reads CASSPRAGGKETQYF. CDR3 bases: TGTGCCAGTAGTCCCCGGGCGGGGGGAAAAGAGACCCAGTACTTC.

The V and J genes are TRBV7-2 and TRBJ2-7; 9 bases are a match to TRBD1. The V gene end was trimmed by 6 bases and the J gene end by 3 bases; junction bases not matched to a gene: 6. This CDR3 region has 14 residues. Germline V gives CDR1 SGHTA, CDR2 FQGNSA. This chain's CDR3 is CASSPRDRVYEQYF. CDR3 nucleotides: TGTGCCAGCAGTCCCCGGGACAGGGTCTACGAGCAGTACTTC.